This TCR beta chain comes out of a study of blood T cell repertoires in COVID-19. Overall study: Samples taken during acute and convalescent COVID-19 were collected in the United States, Italy and Spain. PBMCs, B-cell-depleted T cells, or T cells provided the cDNA or gDNA that made up the material.

As handled by the study authors: How many nucleated cells were present was estimated from reference gene primer amplification. The method was immunoSEQ multiplex PCR; TCRdb's version includes in-frame clones alone and lacks a portion of them. V, J and clone size reflect that table, while D and trimming were determined from the DNA. The sample shows about 190,000 clones, approximately 86% of them seen only once. This CDR3 has 16 amino acids. Germline values: CDR1 LNHDA, CDR2 SQIVND (reference sequence). V lost 5 bases, J lost 8 bases, and 17 bases stayed unmatched. The V call is TRBV19, the J call TRBJ1-2; 7 bases map to TRBD1. The sequenced sample consisted of peripheral blood. This clonotype was obtained from a man aged 30 to 39 with acute or convalescent COVID-19. The CDR3 nucleotides are TGTGCCAGTAGTCCCAGGAGGGGGCGAACCCTGGGAGGCTACACCTTC. It is translated as CASSPRRGRTLGGYTF.